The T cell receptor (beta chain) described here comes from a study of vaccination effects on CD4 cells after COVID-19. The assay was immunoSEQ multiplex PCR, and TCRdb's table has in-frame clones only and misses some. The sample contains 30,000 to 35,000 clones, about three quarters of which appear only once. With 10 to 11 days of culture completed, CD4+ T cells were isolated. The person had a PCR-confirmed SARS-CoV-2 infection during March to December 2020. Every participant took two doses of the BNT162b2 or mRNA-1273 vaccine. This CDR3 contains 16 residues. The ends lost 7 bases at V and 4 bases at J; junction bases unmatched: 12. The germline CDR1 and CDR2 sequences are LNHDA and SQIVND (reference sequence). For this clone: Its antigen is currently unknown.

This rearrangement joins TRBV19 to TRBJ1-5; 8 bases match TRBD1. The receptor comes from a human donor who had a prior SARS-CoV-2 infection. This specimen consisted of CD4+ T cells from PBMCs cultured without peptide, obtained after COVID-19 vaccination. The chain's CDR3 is CASTPTRNRGNQPQHF. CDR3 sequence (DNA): TGTGCCAGTACCCCGACGAGAAACAGGGGGAATCAGCCCCAGCATTTT.